A selection of T cell receptor beta chains follows, all from one sample in a study of T-cell memory formation after mild COVID-19. From the 5' RACE reads, TCRdb called clonotypes with MiXCR, one entry per CDR3 protein. The profile shows 89,000 or so distinct CDR3 sequences, around 13% of them singletons. The material sequenced was PBMCs or a T cell subset sorted from them (not recorded which). The receptors shown here come from a man younger than 35 who had mild COVID-19 (a few samples of this study predate the infection). Cell type and time point are not known. Both conserved end residues are trimmed from each CDR3. Each record gives: CDR3 protein, V gene, J gene.

CDR3: ASSPPSAAAPFADTQY; V: TRBV7-8; J: TRBJ2-3
CDR3: AISVLAGNTGELF; V: TRBV10-3; J: TRBJ2-2
CDR3: ASSQPIRGVETQY; V: TRBV3-1; J: TRBJ2-5
CDR3: ASWELGQIYEQY; V: TRBV2; J: TRBJ2-7
CDR3: ASSSLAAGGPKDTQY; V: TRBV6-5; J: TRBJ2-3
CDR3: ASSAGQQPLPRAF; V: TRBV5-4; J: TRBJ1-1
CDR3: ASSLALGQNHPRDEQF; V: TRBV5-1; J: TRBJ2-1
CDR3: SVGTGDSDEAF; V: TRBV29-1; J: TRBJ1-1
CDR3: ASSVAKGNTGELF; V: TRBV9; J: TRBJ2-2
CDR3: ASSSGTGASGGELF; V: TRBV5-4; J: TRBJ2-2